The entry below describes one TCR beta chain. The CDR3 consists of 14 residues. Between the trimmed V and J ends, which lost 4 bases and 3 bases, there was a span of 9 bases. Germline V gives CDR1 MRHNA, CDR2 SNTAGT. The data originate from a study of cytomegalovirus exposure and HLA in healthy donors. Study summary: Among the roughly 400 donors who were genotyped, about 80% fell in the genetic ancestry cluster that is associated with self-reported Caucasian donors.

These donors counted as nominally healthy when sampled, but unrecorded immune exposures were likely. PCR used 60 Vbeta primers and 13 Jbeta primers. Measured with immunoSEQ multiplex PCR; TCRdb has only the in-frame clones, and not every one. This sample yields under 45,000 clones, of which around 62% are seen a single time; about 9% belongs to the top ten. Sequencing was carried out using PBMCs. The TCR was taken from a human donor in good health. V and J are TRBV6-4 and TRBJ2-2; TRBD1 might be the D (6 bases). The CDR3 loop is CASSVQGDTGELFF. The CDR3 DNA reads as TGTGCCAGCAGTGTACAGGGAGACACCGGGGAGCTGTTTTTT.